This T cell receptor (beta chain) originates from a study of blood T cell repertoires in COVID-19. Study overall: The analysed material was cDNA or gDNA that came from T cells, B-cell-depleted T cells, or PBMCs.

Authors' analysis steps: Estimated nucleated cell counts came from reference gene primer amplification. Generated by immunoSEQ multiplex PCR, the TCRdb table keeps only in-frame clones and is missing some. V and J calls and clone size come straight from that table; D and trimming were deduced from the DNA. Counted here are hundreds of thousands of clones, 80% to 90% occurring once; the ten biggest clones make up 7.5% to 10%. The receptor comes from a woman in her fifties or sixties who had recovered from COVID-19. Material for sequencing was peripheral blood.

The CDR3 nucleotides are TGTGCCAGCAGTTTGGAGACGAGGAAAGGAGGGACCCGAAACACCATATATTTT. Its translation is CASSLETRKGGTRNTIYF. The chain employs TRBV27 and TRBJ1-3; D possibly corresponds to TRBD1 (5 bases). Germline V gene data show CDR1 as MNHEY and CDR2 as SMNVEV (reference sequence). This CDR3 contains 18 residues. V was cut by 3 bases and J by 5 bases, with 23 bases left in between.